Listed below are T cell receptor beta chains from one sample, sequenced in a study of T cell responses to AZD1222 COVID-19 vaccine. The data were produced by immunoSEQ multiplex PCR, yet TCRdb's version contains in-frame clones alone and is incomplete. The sample consists of around 140,000 clones, approximately 94% of them appearing once. The specimen was peripheral blood, collected on day 0 of AZD1222 vaccination. These receptor sequences come from an adult in good health. The CDR3 runs from the conserved cysteine through the conserved F or W. A D gene is named only where the DNA matches it firmly. Clone size is shown for a subset of rows, as once, few, many or a class of expanded clone.

many	-	TRBV4-2	TRBJ1-4	TGTGCCAGCAGCCAAGGGCAGGGCTCGGGGGAGGAAAAACTGTTTTTT	CASSQGQGSGEEKLFF
-	-	TRBV28	TRBJ1-3	TGTGCCAGCAGTTTATTCCGAGGGGCCTCTGGAAACACCATATATTTT	CASSLFRGASGNTIYF
-	-	TRBV6-5	TRBJ1-6	TGTGCCAGCAGTTACGCGGACAATTCACCCCTCCACTTT	CASSYADNSPLHF
-	TRBD1	TRBV10-3	TRBJ1-1	TGTGCCATCAGTGAGTCGGGGACAGAATATATCAAAGCTTTCTTT	CAISESGTEYIKAFF
-	TRBD2	TRBV5-4	TRBJ2-2	TGTGCCAGCAGACCGGGACTAGCGGGGAACACCGGGGAGCTGTTTTTT	CASRPGLAGNTGELFF
-	TRBD1	TRBV27	TRBJ1-5	TGTGCCAGCAGCGACAGGGCGGTCGATCAGCCCCAGCATTTT	CASSDRAVDQPQHF
-	TRBD1	TRBV7-2	TRBJ2-1	TGTGCCAGCAGCCAGACCCGACAGGGCAATGAGCAGTTCTTC	CASSQTRQGNEQFF
-	TRBD2	TRBV25-1	TRBJ2-4	TGTGCCAGCAGCCCGGGAGGTTCTAACGGCATTCAGTACTTC	CASSPGGSNGIQYF
-	-	TRBV19	TRBJ2-1	TGTGCCAGTAGTGATGGGTCCTCCTACAATGAGCAGTTCTTC	CASSDGSSYNEQFF
-	-	TRBV7-8	TRBJ2-7	TGTGCCAGCAGCGAGAACGTTAACGAGCAGTACTTC	CASSENVNEQYF
-	-	TRBV7-9	TRBJ2-7	TGTGCCAGCAGCTTTGGTGGCAGGGCCTACGAGCAGTACTTC	CASSFGGRAYEQYF
once	TRBD1	TRBV27	TRBJ2-7	TGTGCCAGCAGCTTTGCAGACAGGGTCGCCTACGAGCAGTACTTC	CASSFADRVAYEQYF
-	TRBD1	TRBV7-8	TRBJ1-3	TGTGCCAGCAGCACCACGGGACAGGCTTACTCTGGAAACACCATATATTTT	CASSTTGQAYSGNTIYF
-	-	TRBV5-1	TRBJ2-2	TGCGCCAGCAGCTTGGGGACCCACACCGGGGAGCTGTTTTTT	CASSLGTHTGELFF
-	-	TRBV19	TRBJ1-4	TGTGCCAGTAGCCCGGGAGGGGCCCCTGGTGAAAAACTGTTTTTT	CASSPGGAPGEKLFF
-	TRBD1	TRBV7-8	TRBJ1-5	TGTGCCAGCAGAGATACAGGGGGCTTTCAGCCCCAGCATTTT	CASRDTGGFQPQHF
-	-	TRBV29-1	TRBJ2-1	TGCAGCGTTGAAGGACAGATTAACAATGAGCAGTTCTTC	CSVEGQINNEQFF
-	TRBD1	TRBV19	TRBJ2-7	TGTGCCAGTAGTATCACAGGGGACTACGAGCAGTACTTC	CASSITGDYEQYF
-	-	TRBV3-1/TRBV3-2	TRBJ1-6	TGTGCCAGCAGCCAGTTTACTGTCCCCCATGAGAATTCACCCCTCCACTTT	CASSQFTVPHENSPLHF
-	-	TRBV5-1	TRBJ2-4	TGCGCCAGCAGCGTGACACAGGGACTGGAGAACATTCAGTACTTC	CASSVTQGLENIQYF
-	-	TRBV6-5	TRBJ1-2	TGTGCCAGCAGTTACGCCAGGGGTGGCTACACCTTC	CASSYARGGYTF
many	-	TRBV4-2	TRBJ2-1	TGTGCCAGCAGCCAACCTACAGGAAGTTCGGTCAATGAGCAGTTCTTC	CASSQPTGSSVNEQFF
-	TRBD1	TRBV27	TRBJ1-2	TGTGCCAGCGCCAGTGTCGCCCTACTCGACAGGGCCGTCTATGGCTACACCTTC	CASASVALLDRAVYGYTF
-	-	TRBV12-3/TRBV12-4	TRBJ1-5	TGTGCCAGCAGTTTACCAGACAATCAGCCCCAGCATTTT	CASSLPDNQPQHF
-	TRBD1	TRBV18	TRBJ1-5	TGTGCCAGCTCATTCGGACAGGGGGCTCGGATAAGCAATCAGCCCCAGCATTTT	CASSFGQGARISNQPQHF
-	-	TRBV24-1	TRBJ2-3	TGTGCCACCAGTGATTCAACCGGGCAGAACCCAGATACGCAGTATTTT	CATSDSTGQNPDTQYF
-	-	TRBV7-8	TRBJ2-7	TGTGCCAGCAGCTCTTATTACGAGCAGTACTTC	CASSSYYEQYF
-	-	TRBV29-1	TRBJ2-2	TGCAGCGTTGGGGGAGCCGGGGAGCTGTTTTTT	CSVGGAGELFF
-	TRBD1	TRBV7-9	TRBJ1-1	TGTGCCAGCAGCTTACCCGGACAGGTTGGGGGCACTGAAGCTTTCTTT	CASSLPGQVGGTEAFF
-	TRBD1	TRBV6-5	TRBJ2-7	TGTGCCAGCACTCCGGACAGGAGCTTCTACGAGCAGTACTTC	CASTPDRSFYEQYF
-	-	TRBV6-1	TRBJ1-6	TGTGCCAGCAGTGATTATGGTTCACCCCTCCACTTT	CASSDYGSPLHF
-	TRBD1	TRBV9	TRBJ1-5	TGTGCCAGCAGCGACAATCCCGGACAGGGGGGTCAGCCCCAGCATTTT	CASSDNPGQGGQPQHF
once	-	TRBV5-5	TRBJ1-2	TGTGCCAGCAGCTTAGACGTGCAGGGTTCTGGCTACACCTTC	CASSLDVQGSGYTF
-	TRBD1	TRBV6-5	TRBJ2-7	TGTGCCAGCAGCTTAACCGGGACAGAGACTAAGCAGTACTTC	CASSLTGTETKQYF